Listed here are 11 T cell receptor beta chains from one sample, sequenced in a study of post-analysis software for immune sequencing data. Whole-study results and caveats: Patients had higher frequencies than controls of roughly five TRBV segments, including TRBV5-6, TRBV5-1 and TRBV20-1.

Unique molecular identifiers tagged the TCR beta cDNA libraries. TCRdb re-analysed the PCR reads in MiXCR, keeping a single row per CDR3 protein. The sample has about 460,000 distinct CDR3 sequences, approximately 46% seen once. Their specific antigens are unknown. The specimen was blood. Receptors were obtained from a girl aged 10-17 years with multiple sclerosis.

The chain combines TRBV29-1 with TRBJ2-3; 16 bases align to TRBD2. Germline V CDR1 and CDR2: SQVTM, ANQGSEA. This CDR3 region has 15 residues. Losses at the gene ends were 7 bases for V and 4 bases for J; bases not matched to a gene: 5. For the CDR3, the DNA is TGCAGCGCTGCCGGGACTAGCGGGAGGGCAGATACGCAGTATTTT. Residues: CSAAGTSGRADTQYF.

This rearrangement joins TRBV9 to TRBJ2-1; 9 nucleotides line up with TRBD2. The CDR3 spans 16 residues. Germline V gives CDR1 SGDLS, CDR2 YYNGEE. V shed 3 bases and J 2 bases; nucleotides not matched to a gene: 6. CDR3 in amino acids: CASSAALAGAYNEQFF. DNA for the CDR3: TGTGCCAGCAGCGCTGCCTTAGCGGGAGCCTACAATGAGCAGTTCTTC.

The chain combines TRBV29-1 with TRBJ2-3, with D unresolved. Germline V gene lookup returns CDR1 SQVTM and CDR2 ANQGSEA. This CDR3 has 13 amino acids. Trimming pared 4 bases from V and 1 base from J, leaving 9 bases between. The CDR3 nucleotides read TGCAGCGTTGCCGGAAGCCGCACAGATACGCAGTATTTT. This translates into CSVAGSRTDTQYF.

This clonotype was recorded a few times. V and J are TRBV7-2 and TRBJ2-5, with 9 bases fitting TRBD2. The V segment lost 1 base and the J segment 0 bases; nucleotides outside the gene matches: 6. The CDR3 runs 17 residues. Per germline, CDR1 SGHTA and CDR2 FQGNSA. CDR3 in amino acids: CASSLVGSGRYQETQYF. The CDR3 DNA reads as TGTGCCAGCAGCTTAGTTGGGAGCGGGAGGTACCAAGAGACCCAGTACTTC.

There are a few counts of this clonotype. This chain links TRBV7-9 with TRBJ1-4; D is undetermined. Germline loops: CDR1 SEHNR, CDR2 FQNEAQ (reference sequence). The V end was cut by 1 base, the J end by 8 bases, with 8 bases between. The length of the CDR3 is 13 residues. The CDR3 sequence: CASSLEDGEKLFF. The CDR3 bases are TGTGCCAGCAGCTTAGAGGACGGAGAAAAACTGTTTTTT.

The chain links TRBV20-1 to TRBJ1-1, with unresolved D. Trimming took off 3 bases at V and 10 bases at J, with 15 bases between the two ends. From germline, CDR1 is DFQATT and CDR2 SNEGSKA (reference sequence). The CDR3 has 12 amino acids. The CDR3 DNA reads TGCAGTGCTAGCCAACAGAGCGACGTAGCTTTCTTT. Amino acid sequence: CSASQQSDVAFF.

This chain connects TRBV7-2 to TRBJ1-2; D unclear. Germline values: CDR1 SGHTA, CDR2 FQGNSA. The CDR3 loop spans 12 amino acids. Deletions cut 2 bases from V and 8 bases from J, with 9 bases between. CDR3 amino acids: CASSLKDFGYTF. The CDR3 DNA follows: TGTGCCAGCAGCTTAAAGGACTTCGGCTACACCTTC. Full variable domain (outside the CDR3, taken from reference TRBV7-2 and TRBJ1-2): GAGVSQSPSNKVTEKGKDVELRCDPISGHTALYWYRQSLGQGLEFLIYFQGNSAPDKSGLPSDRFSAERTGGSVSTLTIQRTQQEDSAVYLCASSLKDFGYTFGSGTRLTVV.

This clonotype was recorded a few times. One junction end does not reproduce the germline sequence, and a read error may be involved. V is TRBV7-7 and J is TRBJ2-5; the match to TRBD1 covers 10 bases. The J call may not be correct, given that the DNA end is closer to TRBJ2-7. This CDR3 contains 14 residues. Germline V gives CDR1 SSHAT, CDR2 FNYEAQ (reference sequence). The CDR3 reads CASSLGTGAVEQYF. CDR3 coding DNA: TGTGCTAGCAGCTTAGGGACAGGGGCCGTCGAGCAGTACTTC.

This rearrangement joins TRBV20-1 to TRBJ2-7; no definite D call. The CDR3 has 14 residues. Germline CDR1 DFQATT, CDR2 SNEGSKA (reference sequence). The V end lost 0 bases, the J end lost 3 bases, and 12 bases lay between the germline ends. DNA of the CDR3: TGCAGTGCTAGAGAATCCCAGGTCGGCTACGAGCAGTACTTC. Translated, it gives CSARESQVGYEQYF.

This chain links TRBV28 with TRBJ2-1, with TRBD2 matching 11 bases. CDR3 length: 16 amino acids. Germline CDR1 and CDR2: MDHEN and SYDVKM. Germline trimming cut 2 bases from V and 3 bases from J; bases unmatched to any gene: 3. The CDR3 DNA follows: TGTGCCAGCAGTTTAGGAGGGACTAGCGGCTACAATGAGCAGTTCTTC. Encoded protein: CASSLGGTSGYNEQFF.

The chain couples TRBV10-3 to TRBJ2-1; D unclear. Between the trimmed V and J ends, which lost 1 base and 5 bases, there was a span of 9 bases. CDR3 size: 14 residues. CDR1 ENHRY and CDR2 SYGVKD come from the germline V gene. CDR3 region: CAISELSYHNEQFF. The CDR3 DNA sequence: TGTGCCATCAGTGAGTTGAGTTACCACAATGAGCAGTTCTTC.